This paragraph reports one T cell receptor beta chain. Germline V gene sequence: CDR1 SEHNR, CDR2 FQNEAQ (reference sequence). Trimming removed 3 bases from V and 2 bases from J, with 8 bases in between. CDR3 size: 13 residues. The sample is drawn from a study of cytomegalovirus exposure and HLA in healthy donors. The wider study: The 130 or so validation repertoires used a platform that matched the one used for the approximately 620 first-cohort repertoires, as a later analysis reported.

Data came from immunoSEQ multiplex PCR; TCRdb stores just in-frame clones and leaves some out. The table lists some 260,000 clones, roughly 84% of them singletons. This chain joins TRBV7-9 and TRBJ2-7, with D hard to call. The TCR comes from a man aged 18 to 29 in good health and CMV-seropositive. Sequencing was done on a sample of PBMCs. The CDR3 loop is CASSLSVTYEQYF. The CDR3 DNA sequence: TGTGCCAGCAGCTTGAGCGTAACCTACGAGCAGTACTTC.